This passage covers 11 T cell receptor beta chains from one sample sequenced in a study of T cell responses to AZD1222 COVID-19 vaccine. This table comes from immunoSEQ multiplex PCR, and its TCRdb copy is limited to in-frame clones, with some not included. The data hold over 110,000 clones, with 70% to 90% observed a single time. Specimen: peripheral blood, collected on day 0 of AZD1222 vaccination. These receptors came from an adult in good health.

This clone has just a few counts. The chain couples TRBV28 to TRBJ2-3, with TRBD2 identical over 13 bases. The V segment lost 4 bases and the J segment 6 bases; nucleotides outside the gene matches: 7. The CDR3 totals 16 residues. Germline loops: CDR1 MDHEN, CDR2 SYDVKM. CDR3 amino acids: CASSSGTSGMVDTQYF. The CDR3 nucleotides read TGTGCCAGCAGTTCGGGGACTAGCGGGATGGTCGATACGCAGTATTTT.

The rearrangement links TRBV19 to TRBJ2-7; 12 bases align to TRBD2. This CDR3 is built from 14 residues. Germline CDR1 and CDR2: LNHDA and SQIVND (reference sequence). V lost 5 bases to trimming and J lost 4 bases; unmatched junction nucleotides: 3. As DNA, the CDR3 is TGTGCCAGTAGTCGGACTAGCGGGGCTTACGAGCAGTACTTC. Amino acid sequence: CASSRTSGAYEQYF.

The chain uses TRBV6-2 or TRBV6-3 and TRBJ2-7; possible D gene TRBD1, 5 bases. V shed 5 bases and J shed 3 bases, with 11 bases lying between them. The germline V gene has CDR1 MNHEY and CDR2 SVGEGT. The CDR3 is 13 residues long. The CDR3 nucleotides read TGTGCCAGCAGTCGACAGAGCCTCTACGAGCAGTACTTC. It encodes CASSRQSLYEQYF.

CDR3 region: CASSELANYGYTF. The CDR3 DNA reads TGTGCCAGCAGCGAATTAGCTAACTATGGCTACACCTTC. This chain uses TRBV14 with TRBJ1-2; the D is unclear. Between the trimmed V and J ends, which lost 5 bases and 0 bases, there was a span of 7 bases. The CDR3 consists of 13 residues. Germline values: CDR1 SGHDN, CDR2 FVKESK.

The V gene is TRBV10-3, the J gene TRBJ1-2, with D unclear. Trimming stripped 3 bases from V and 4 bases from J, with 3 bases between. Germline CDR1 is ENHRY and CDR2 is SYGVKD. The CDR3 runs to 11 residues. This chain's CDR3 is CAISETYGYTF. DNA of the CDR3: TGTGCCATCAGTGAAACCTATGGCTACACCTTC.

The chain couples TRBV18 to TRBJ1-5; possible D gene TRBD1, 6 bases. Germline lookup yields CDR1 KGHSH and CDR2 LQKENI. The CDR3 sequence is 15 residues long. Trimming removed 0 bases at V and 7 bases at J, with 13 bases between. The CDR3 protein is CASSPPGQSGQPQHF. The CDR3 nucleotides are TGTGCCAGCTCACCACCGGGACAAAGCGGACAGCCCCAGCATTTT.

V usage is TRBV24-1 and J usage is TRBJ2-3; 8 bases agree with TRBD2. Germline V gene lookup returns CDR1 KGHDR and CDR2 SFDVKD. The ends lost 1 base at V and 1 base at J; junction bases unmatched: 3. This CDR3 is 16 amino acids long. The CDR3 DNA sequence: TGTGCCACCAGTGATTTACGGCGGGAGGGCACAGATACGCAGTATTTT. Amino acid sequence: CATSDLRREGTDTQYF.

V gene TRBV6-5 combines with J gene TRBJ1-2, with 7 bases that match TRBD1. The CDR3 covers 12 residues. Germline V gene sequence: CDR1 MNHEY, CDR2 SVGAGI. The ends lost 4 bases at V and 8 bases at J; junction bases unmatched: 4. DNA of the CDR3: TGTGCCAGCAGTTTCCAGGGGGAGGGCTACACCTTC. Protein: CASSFQGEGYTF.

V is TRBV7-9 and J is TRBJ1-2; D is ambiguous. The germline V gene has CDR1 SEHNR and CDR2 FQNEAQ (reference sequence). The CDR3 extends over 15 amino acids. The germline V and J ends were trimmed by 7 bases and 4 bases, with 19 bases remaining between them. The CDR3 DNA reads TGTGCCAGCAACCCCCCGGGCCGGAAGGGCTATGGCTACACCTTC. Its translation: CASNPPGRKGYGYTF.

The gene calls are TRBV9 and TRBJ1-1; no firm D call. The germline V gene has CDR1 SGDLS and CDR2 YYNGEE. The V end was cut by 1 base, the J end by 3 bases, with 7 bases between. The CDR3 runs to 13 residues. CDR3 region: CASSVRLYTEAFF. CDR3 sequence (DNA): TGTGCCAGCAGCGTAAGGCTCTACACTGAAGCTTTCTTT.

The rearrangement uses TRBV12-3 or TRBV12-4 and TRBJ2-3; D ambiguous. V was cut by 4 bases and J by 5 bases, with 7 bases left in between. This CDR3 spans 12 amino acids. The CDR3 reads CASSSNVDTQYF. In DNA, the CDR3 is TGTGCCAGCAGTTCAAACGTAGATACGCAGTATTTT.